These T cell receptor beta chains were read from a single sample in a study of cytomegalovirus exposure and HLA in healthy donors. Here immunoSEQ multiplex PCR was the method, and the copy in TCRdb shows in-frame clones only, minus some. This table holds about 160,000 clones, 71% found once. The source material was PBMCs. Receptors were obtained from a woman aged 25 to 39 in good health and CMV-seronegative. Both conserved end residues are part of each CDR3. Each record gives: J gene, clone size, CDR3 length, V gene, D gene, CDR3 protein, CDR3 DNA. A D gene is named only where the DNA matches it firmly. Clone size is given for some rows only: seen once, a few or many times, or a class if the clone is expanded.

TRBJ2-4 | NA | 17 | TRBV7-9 | NA | CASSSLTATLAKNIQYF | TGTGCCAGCAGCTCACTGACAGCAACCCTAGCCAAAAACATTCAGTACTTC
TRBJ1-2 | NA | 10 | TRBV20-1 | NA | CSASSYGYTF | TGCAGTGCGTCCAGCTATGGCTACACCTTC
TRBJ2-6 | NA | 17 | TRBV7-3 | NA | CASSPRATSSGANVLTF | TGTGCCAGCAGCCCGCGGGCTACCTCCTCTGGGGCCAACGTCCTGACTTTC
TRBJ1-5 | NA | 15 | TRBV15 | NA | CATSRVIGNRQPQHF | TGTGCCACCAGCAGAGTGATTGGTAACCGGCAGCCCCAGCATTTT
TRBJ2-7 | few | 12 | TRBV28 | NA | CASRSSSYEQYF | TGTGCCAGCAGAAGTAGCTCCTACGAGCAGTACTTC
TRBJ2-1 | NA | 14 | TRBV5-1 | NA | CASSVTGPYNEQFF | TGCGCCAGCAGCGTTACAGGACCTTACAATGAGCAGTTCTTC
TRBJ2-1 | few | 12 | TRBV4-1 | NA | CASSQERNEQFF | TGCGCCAGCAGCCAAGAGCGGAATGAGCAGTTCTTC
TRBJ2-5 | NA | 16 | TRBV7-2 | TRBD2 | CASSPRGGGAFETQYF | TGTGCCAGCAGCCCCCGGGGCGGGGGGGCCTTTGAGACCCAGTACTTC
TRBJ1-2 | NA | 13 | TRBV6-5 | NA | CASSYSSLYGYTF | TGTGCCAGCAGTTACTCTTCTCTCTATGGCTACACCTTC
TRBJ1-2 | NA | 13 | TRBV2 | NA | CASSEAIRNGYTF | TGTGCCAGCAGTGAAGCAATCAGAAACGGCTACACCTTC
TRBJ1-1 | NA | 15 | TRBV7-9 | TRBD1 | CASSTYRGLVAEAFF | TGTGCCAGCAGCACTTACAGGGGACTCGTCGCTGAAGCTTTCTTT
TRBJ1-2 | NA | 13 | TRBV28 | NA | CASIQTGNYGYTF | TGTGCCAGTATCCAGACAGGAAATTATGGCTACACCTTC
TRBJ2-7 | NA | 15 | TRBV11-3 | NA | CASSQGSHLSYEQYF | TGTGCCAGCAGCCAGGGGTCCCACCTTTCTTACGAGCAGTACTTC
TRBJ2-1 | NA | 15 | TRBV28 | NA | CASSDPSGGNNEQFF | TGTGCCAGCAGTGACCCGAGTGGGGGGAACAATGAGCAGTTCTTC
TRBJ1-5 | NA | 15 | TRBV19 | TRBD1 | CASSTGGGADQPQHF | TGTGCCAGTAGTACGGGAGGGGGCGCGGATCAGCCCCAGCATTTT
TRBJ2-7 | NA | 14 | TRBV10-3 | NA | CAISDGTSLLKQYF | TGTGCCATCAGTGACGGGACTTCCCTTTTAAAGCAGTACTTC
TRBJ2-3 | NA | 15 | TRBV28 | TRBD2 | CASGKTSFYTDTQYF | TGTGCCAGCGGTAAGACTAGCTTCTACACAGATACGCAGTATTTT
TRBJ2-5 | NA | 14 | TRBV7-2 | NA | CASSTELARETQYF | TGTGCCAGCAGCACTGAACTAGCTCGGGAGACCCAGTACTTC
TRBJ1-2 | NA | 21 | TRBV4-1 | TRBD1 | CASSLRGTGGEFPTLNYGYTF | TGCGCCAGCAGCCTTAGGGGGACAGGGGGTGAATTCCCAACTCTTAACTATGGCTACACCTTC
TRBJ2-5 | NA | 12 | TRBV7-9 | NA | CASSRYQETQYF | TGTGCCAGCAGCCGGTACCAAGAGACCCAGTACTTC
TRBJ2-7 | NA | 13 | TRBV7-9 | TRBD1 | CASSSQQGDEQYF | TGTGCCAGCAGCTCGCAACAGGGGGACGAGCAGTACTTC
TRBJ2-5 | NA | 15 | TRBV7-3 | TRBD2 | CASSLLAGVGETQYF | TGTGCCAGCAGCTTGCTAGCGGGAGTTGGTGAGACCCAGTACTTC
TRBJ1-2 | once | 15 | TRBV19 | TRBD1 | CASSSPGQGDYGYTF | TGTGCCAGTAGTTCACCGGGACAGGGGGACTATGGCTACACCTTC
TRBJ1-3 | NA | 16 | TRBV7-8 | NA | CASSRDRLAAGNTIYF | TGTGCCAGCAGCAGAGACAGGCTCGCTGCAGGAAACACCATATATTTT
TRBJ2-4 | NA | 12 | TRBV13 | NA | CATAQGENIQYF | TGTGCCACGGCGCAGGGTGAAAACATTCAGTACTTC
TRBJ2-7 | few | 14 | TRBV2 | NA | CASSGGGSPYEQYF | TGTGCCAGCAGTGGGGGTGGGAGTCCCTACGAGCAGTACTTC
TRBJ2-7 | few | 13 | TRBV29-1 | TRBD1 | CSTRTGASGEQYF | TGCAGCACGAGGACAGGGGCTTCGGGCGAGCAGTACTTC
TRBJ1-1 | once | 15 | TRBV7-7 | NA | CASSPLRTVNTEAFF | TGTGCTAGCAGCCCCCTAAGAACAGTGAACACTGAAGCTTTCTTT
TRBJ2-1 | NA | 17 | TRBV4-1 | TRBD2 | CASSPRPGLAEGNEQFF | TGCGCCAGCAGCCCGCGACCGGGACTAGCGGAGGGGAATGAGCAGTTCTTC
TRBJ2-7 | NA | 13 | TRBV7-3 | NA | CASSNLYGGEQYF | TGTGCCAGCAGCAACCTCTACGGTGGCGAGCAGTACTTC
TRBJ2-1 | few | 12 | TRBV27 | TRBD1 | CASRTGGAEQFF | TGTGCCAGCCGGACAGGGGGCGCTGAGCAGTTCTTC
TRBJ1-2 | NA | 16 | TRBV4-3 | NA | CASSQGVQALNYGYTF | TGCGCCAGCAGCCAAGGGGTACAGGCGCTTAACTATGGCTACACCTTC
TRBJ2-1 | NA | 16 | TRBV5-1 | TRBD2 | CASSLGGLAAYNEQFF | TGCGCCAGCAGTTTGGGAGGTCTAGCGGCCTACAATGAGCAGTTCTTC
TRBJ2-1 | NA | 14 | TRBV7-2 | TRBD2 | CASSRDYGDNEQFF | TGTGCCAGCAGCCGGGACTATGGAGACAATGAGCAGTTCTTC
TRBJ2-7 | NA | 16 | TRBV7-9 | TRBD1 | CASSTTDGQGSYEQYF | TGTGCCAGCAGCACTACCGATGGACAGGGTAGTTACGAGCAGTACTTC
TRBJ1-6 | few | 18 | TRBV30 | TRBD1 | CAWSAPRQGGGYNSPLHF | TGTGCCTGGAGTGCCCCCCGACAGGGTGGTGGGTATAATTCACCCCTCCACTTT
TRBJ2-1 | NA | 17 | TRBV4-3 | TRBD2 | CASSQVGGSGTYNEQFF | TGCGCCAGCAGCCAAGTAGGTGGTAGCGGGACCTACAATGAGCAGTTCTTC
TRBJ2-3 | NA | 13 | TRBV5-1 | NA | CASSLVNGDTQYF | TGCGCCAGCAGCTTGGTCAACGGGGATACGCAGTATTTT
TRBJ1-2 | NA | 14 | TRBV28 | TRBD1 | CASRGGTGVRGYTF | TGTGCCAGCAGAGGGGGAACAGGGGTGAGGGGCTACACCTTC
TRBJ2-7 | once | 11 | TRBV30 | NA | CAWTSVYEQYF | TGTGCCTGGACCAGCGTATACGAGCAGTACTTC
TRBJ2-1 | NA | 14 | TRBV7-6 | NA | CASSSSHSYNEQFF | TGTGCCAGCAGCTCTAGCCACTCCTACAATGAGCAGTTCTTC
TRBJ2-1 | NA | 15 | TRBV2 | TRBD2 | CASSEGVLAGGEQFF | TGTGCCAGCAGTGAAGGGGTTCTAGCGGGGGGGGAGCAGTTCTTC
TRBJ2-3 | NA | 17 | TRBV27 | NA | CASSPHTGHLISDTQYF | TGTGCCAGCAGTCCGCATACAGGGCATCTTATCTCAGATACGCAGTATTTT
TRBJ2-7 | NA | 14 | TRBV7-9 | NA | CASSSGTLHYEQYF | TGTGCCAGCAGCTCCGGGACACTTCACTACGAGCAGTACTTC
TRBJ2-7 | NA | 15 | TRBV4-1 | TRBD1 | CASSQPGQGSYEQYF | TGCGCCAGCAGCCAGCCGGGACAGGGGAGCTACGAGCAGTACTTC